A selection of T cell receptor beta chains follows, all from one sample in a study of T cell repertoires in aging, cancer and after chemotherapy. TCRdb independently ran MiXCR on the multiplex PCR reads; one entry per CDR3 protein. This sample has 2,000 to 2,500 distinct CDR3 sequences, with around 24% found just once. Sequencing was carried out using blood. Receptors were obtained from a human donor with a solid tumor. CDR3s include the opening cysteine and the closing phenylalanine or tryptophan. Fields, in order: clone size, D gene, J gene, V gene, CDR3 DNA, CDR3 protein. D genes are given only for firm matches. Clone size is stated in some rows and not others, as once, few, many or a class when expanded.

>large|TRBD1|TRBJ1-2|TRBV7-2
TGTGCCAGCAGCGTGGACAGGGTTAGGGGATCAGCTAACTATGGCTACACCTTC
CASSVDRVRGSANYGYTF
>-|-|TRBJ2-3|TRBV25-1
TGTGCCAGCAGTGCACAGGGTACAGATACGCAGTATTTT
CASSAQGTDTQYF
>few|-|TRBJ2-7|TRBV28
TGTGCCAGCACAATTAAGGGGGGTCGTTTTATGAACTTC
CASTIKGGRFMNF
>-|TRBD1|TRBJ1-5|TRBV10-3
TGTGCCATCAGTGTGGGGGGACAGGGGGATCAGCCCCAGCATTTT
CAISVGGQGDQPQHF
>-|TRBD1|TRBJ2-7|TRBV28
TGTGCCAGCAGAATGGACAGGGGGGTCTACGAGCAGTACTTC
CASRMDRGVYEQYF
>-|-|TRBJ2-7|TRBV27
TGTGCCAGCAGCAAGGGATTCTCCTACGAGCAGTACTTC
CASSKGFSYEQYF
>few|TRBD2|TRBJ2-3|TRBV11-2
TGTGCCAGCAGCTTAATAGGGAGGGCCCCAGATACGCAGTATTTT
CASSLIGRAPDTQYF
>-|-|TRBJ2-7|TRBV5-1
TGCGCCAGCAGCTCACAGGGTGGGGTTGCTGAGCAGTACTTC
CASSSQGGVAEQYF
>few|-|TRBJ1-2|TRBV14
TGTGCCAGCAGCCAACTCGGAGGGGCAAACTATGGCTACACCTTC
CASSQLGGANYGYTF
>-|TRBD2|TRBJ2-5|TRBV6-1
TGTGCCAGCAGTGCCTCAGCGGGGGCCGGTGAGGAGACCCAGTACTTC
CASSASAGAGEETQYF
>-|-|TRBJ1-1|TRBV12-3/TRBV12-4
TGTGCCAGCAGTCAGGGCCAGGCGGGGAGGACTGAAGCTTTCTTT
CASSQGQAGRTEAFF
>large|-|TRBJ2-2|TRBV7-2
TGTGCCAGCAGCCGACTGGGGTTCACCGGGGAGCTGTTTTTT
CASSRLGFTGELFF
>-|TRBD1|TRBJ1-1|TRBV6-1
TGTGCCAGCAGCCCCCCCGGACAGGCGGGCACTGAAGCTTTCTTT
CASSPPGQAGTEAFF
>few|TRBD2|TRBJ2-7|TRBV6-1
TGTGCCAGCACTCTAGCGGGGAGCTCCTACGAGCAGTACTTC
CASTLAGSSYEQYF
>few|TRBD1|TRBJ1-4|TRBV13
TGTGCCAGCAGCTCCCAGGGGGCGCGTCCAACTAATGAAAAACTGTTTTTT
CASSSQGARPTNEKLFF
>-|-|TRBJ2-3|TRBV24-1
TGTGCCACCAGTGAAACCACTGGGACCCCAGATACGCAGTATTTT
CATSETTGTPDTQYF
>-|-|TRBJ2-3|TRBV6-5
TGTGCCAGCAGCCCCAACTTGGATACGCAGTATTTT
CASSPNLDTQYF
>few|-|TRBJ1-1|TRBV28
TGTGCCAGCAGTTTCGCGGGAGGAGCTTTCTTT
CASSFAGGAFF
>-|TRBD2|TRBJ2-3|TRBV5-4
TGTGCCAGCAGCTTGACTAGCGGGGGGGCCGGTACGCAGTATTTT
CASSLTSGGAGTQYF
>-|-|TRBJ2-1|TRBV6-4
TGTGCCAGCAGCGAAACCGGGGGCTCCTACAATGAGCAGTTCTTC
CASSETGGSYNEQFF
>medium-sized|TRBD1|TRBJ2-6|TRBV7-9
TGTGCCAGCAGCTCGTTTGACAGGGACTCTGGGGCCAACGTCCTGACTTTC
CASSSFDRDSGANVLTF
>large|TRBD1|TRBJ2-7|TRBV6-5
TGTGCCAGCAGGGGACAGGGGTTATACGAGCAGTACTTC
CASRGQGLYEQYF
>few|TRBD2|TRBJ2-3|TRBV20-1
TGCAGTGCCCCGACTAGCGGGGGAGATACGCAGTATTTT
CSAPTSGGDTQYF
>large|-|TRBJ1-2|TRBV29-1
TGCAGCGTTGGGACTAGTCTCAACTACTATGGCTACACCTTC
CSVGTSLNYYGYTF
>-|-|TRBJ2-3|TRBV6-2/TRBV6-3
TGTGCCAGCAGTTACTTTGGGGTCAGGCAGACGCAGTATTTT
CASSYFGVRQTQYF
>-|-|TRBJ1-6|TRBV6-2/TRBV6-3
TGTGCCAGCAGCTTACGGACATGGGGCGAGTCATCCCTCCACTTT
CASSLRTWGESSLHF
>-|-|TRBJ2-6|TRBV5-1
TGCGCCAGCAGCTTGGCGGGGGCCTCATGGGAGGGGGCCTCTGGGGCCAACGTCCTGACTTTC
CASSLAGASWEGASGANVLTF
>few|-|TRBJ2-2|TRBV18
TGTGCCAGCTCACCTCGAGATACAGGGACCGGGGAGCTGTTTTTT
CASSPRDTGTGELFF
>large|-|TRBJ1-6|TRBV11-1
TGTGCCAGCAGCTTGATTGGGGATTCACCCCTCCACTTT
CASSLIGDSPLHF
>medium-sized|-|TRBJ1-3|TRBV6-1
TGTGCCAGCATCCCGGGCCTCGGAAACACCATATATTTT
CASIPGLGNTIYF
>-|-|TRBJ1-4|TRBV18
TGTGCCAGCTCACCACTGAGGGGATGGGATGAAAAACTGTTTTTT
CASSPLRGWDEKLFF
>few|-|TRBJ2-7|TRBV5-1
TGCGCCAGCAGCCCCGCCGGGCGCCGATACGAGCAGTACTTC
CASSPAGRRYEQYF
>-|-|TRBJ2-3|TRBV5-4
TGTGCCAGCAGAACTATGGGGGTGGATACGCAGTATTTT
CASRTMGVDTQYF
>medium-sized|TRBD1|TRBJ2-7|TRBV6-5
TGTGCCAGCGGGGGCCGACAGGGCCCCTACGAGCAGTACTTC
CASGGRQGPYEQYF
>-|TRBD1|TRBJ1-6|TRBV5-6
TGTGCCAGCAGCTTGGACAGGGGATTCTATAATTCACCCCTCCACTTT
CASSLDRGFYNSPLHF
>-|-|TRBJ2-1|TRBV6-2/TRBV6-3
TGTGCCAGCAATTATCAGCCCTACAATGAGCAGTTCTTC
CASNYQPYNEQFF
>large|-|TRBJ1-2|TRBV6-1
TGTGCCAGCAGTGAAGCTACGGAGACTAACTATGGCTACACCTTC
CASSEATETNYGYTF
>large|TRBD1|TRBJ2-2|TRBV6-6
TGTGCCAGCAGCACTACAGGGGACGCCGGGGAGCTGTTTTTT
CASSTTGDAGELFF
>medium-sized|TRBD1|TRBJ1-5|TRBV6-5
TGTGCCAGCAGCCCTACAGGGGTGCAGCCCCAGCATTTT
CASSPTGVQPQHF
>medium-sized|-|TRBJ1-2|TRBV19
TGTGCCAGTAGTCCCGGACAGAGACGAGACTATGGCTACACCTTC
CASSPGQRRDYGYTF
>few|-|TRBJ2-5|TRBV6-2/TRBV6-3
TGTGCCAGCAGTTACTCGAGCGAGGGAGAGACCCAGTACTTC
CASSYSSEGETQYF
>-|-|TRBJ1-2|TRBV6-5
TGTGCCAGCAGTTACGAAGTGGTAGACGGCGGGGGCTACACCTTC
CASSYEVVDGGGYTF
>medium-sized|TRBD1|TRBJ1-1|TRBV7-9
TGTGCCAGCAGCACCCGACAGGGGGGCACTGAAGCTTTCTTT
CASSTRQGGTEAFF
>-|-|TRBJ2-5|TRBV27
TGTGCCACCAGAGGCCCGGCCCCTCAAGAGACCCAGTACTTC
CATRGPAPQETQYF
>-|-|TRBJ1-1|TRBV6-2/TRBV6-3
TGTGCCAGCAGTTATTTTCGATTGAGAGGGCTGAACACTGAAGCTTTCTTT
CASSYFRLRGLNTEAFF
>-|TRBD1|TRBJ2-3|TRBV7-2
TGTGCCAGCAGCCAGGGGGCAGGCGGGGATACGCAGTATTTT
CASSQGAGGDTQYF
>-|-|TRBJ1-5|TRBV12-3/TRBV12-4
TGTGCCAGCAGTTTATCGGTGGCCCAGCATTTT
CASSLSVAQHF
>-|-|TRBJ2-3|TRBV7-9
TGTGCCAGCAGCCCGGGGGGCGGGGTCAGAGCCACAGATACGCAGTATTTT
CASSPGGGVRATDTQYF
>-|-|TRBJ2-1|TRBV6-2/TRBV6-3
TGTGCCAGCGAGGGGGGACGACGGTCAAAGTTCTTC
CASEGGRRSKFF
>-|-|TRBJ1-1|TRBV6-2/TRBV6-3
TGTGCCAGCAGTTACTGGGGGGCAGGCACTGAAGCTTTCTTT
CASSYWGAGTEAFF
>-|-|TRBJ2-5|TRBV6-5
TGTGCCAGCAGTTACTGGGCAGCCCAAGAGACCCAGTACTTC
CASSYWAAQETQYF
>few|-|TRBJ1-1|TRBV6-1
TGTGCCAGCAGTGCCTTCGGGAAGGGGGCTGAAGCTTTCTTT
CASSAFGKGAEAFF
>-|TRBD1|TRBJ2-4|TRBV5-5
TGTGCCAGCAGCTCGCCAACGCGACAGGGTCTACTAGCCAAAAACATTCAGTACTTC
CASSSPTRQGLLAKNIQYF